The T cell receptor beta chain under discussion was sequenced for a study of blood T cell repertoires in COVID-19. Study-wide background: Acute-phase and convalescent COVID-19 samples originated in the United States, Italy and Spain.

Profiled with immunoSEQ multiplex PCR; TCRdb holds only in-frame clones, not every one. Here the sample spans 350,000 to 550,000 clones, around 89% being singletons. The CDR3 contains 17 residues. J gave up 2 bases and V 2 bases, and 9 bases lay outside the gene matches. CDR1 and CDR2 from the germline V gene are SEHNR and FQNEAQ (reference sequence). Sequenced material: peripheral blood. The receptor was isolated from a woman in her thirties with acute or convalescent COVID-19. The chain combines TRBV7-9 with TRBJ2-7; 10 bases align to TRBD1. CDR3 DNA: TGTGCCAGCAGCTTAAAGAGGGGGACAGGGGTCACCTACGAGCAGTACTTC. Translating gives CASSLKRGTGVTYEQYF.